This T cell receptor beta chain stems from a study of CD8+CD57+ T cells in acquired aplastic anemia. Study background: An average of roughly 2.9 ug of DNA was obtained from sorted CD4+ and CD8+ cells.

Genomic DNA templated the TCR beta VDJ and CDR3 profiling. TCRdb reprocessed the reads via MiXCR and lists one record per CDR3 protein. The repertoire includes around 160,000 distinct CDR3 sequences, under 55% of them detected once, and about 2.6% sits in the top ten. Points on this clonotype: Its antigen is undetermined.

Study-wide findings and caveats: The study identified roughly 29 CD8+ CDR3 sequences shared by patients and controls. Between patients and controls, CD8+ Simpson's diversity did not vary significantly.

The CDR3 is 14 residues long. CDR1 SNHLY and CDR2 FYNNEI come from the germline V gene. V dropped 4 bases and J dropped 3 bases, with 12 bases sitting between them. By flow cytometry, patients selected for sequencing had shown an expansion of CD8+CD57+ cells. Blood sampling was performed on the patients, and none of them had received therapy by then. This receptor was obtained from a human donor with aplastic anemia. The genes are TRBV2 and TRBJ1-2, with no clear D. Sequenced sample: sorted CD4+, CD8+, or CD8+CD57+ T cells (not recorded which) from PBMCs. The CDR3 sequence is CASSARTGDYGYTF. The CDR3 nucleotides are TGTGCCAGCAGTGCCAGAACGGGAGACTATGGCTACACCTTC.